This T cell receptor (beta chain) was sequenced in a study of blood T cells in healthy people across ages. Across the whole study: Using template switching, researchers captured about one barcoded beta molecule for each two T cells. Study-wide results and limits: Getting older went along with TCR beta diversity per million T cells dropping roughly linearly.

This clonotype has more than one count but fewer than ten. What it binds is unknown. Germline values: CDR1 SGHAT, CDR2 FQNNGV. The CDR3 sequence is 16 residues long. The trim removed 5 bases at V and 2 bases at J, leaving 5 bases unmatched. Russia was home to the donors, healthy Caucasian individuals aged roughly 6 to 90. Together with a sample-barcoded 5' primer, a J-beta primer mix was included in a second PCR lasting about 7 to 11 cycles. TCRdb reprocessed the 5' RACE reads via MiXCR and lists one record per CDR3 protein. The sample lists more than 1,000,000 distinct CDR3 sequences, about 23% occurring once. These data also formed part of another study, on T cells of mothers and their children.

This TCR was recovered from a girl aged 2 to 9 in good health. Sequencing was performed on blood. The chain combines TRBV11-2 with TRBJ2-3, with 12 bases aligning to TRBD2. In DNA form, the CDR3 reads TGTGCCAGCAGCAAACTAGCGGGGGGCCCCACAGATACGCAGTATTTT. This sequence encodes CASSKLAGGPTDTQYF. Complete variable domain (other parts from reference TRBV11-2 and TRBJ2-3): EAGVAQSPRYKIIEKRQSVAFWCNPISGHATLYWYQQILGQGPKLLIQFQNNGVVDDSQLPKDRFSAERLKGVDSTLKIQPAKLEDSAVYLCASSKLAGGPTDTQYFGPGTRLTVL.